This T cell receptor beta chain was sequenced in a study of cytomegalovirus exposure and HLA in healthy donors. In the study overall: Caucasian-associated ancestry cluster membership applied to 75% to 85% of several hundred genotyped donors.

Points on this clone: What it binds is unknown.

Primers included in the PCR were 60 Vbeta and 13 Jbeta primers. Method: immunoSEQ multiplex PCR; TCRdb's copy keeps in-frame clones and lacks some. Of 200,000 to 250,000 clones listed, over 60% are singletons. Germline CDR1 reads SGHAT; CDR2 reads FQNNGV. This CDR3 comprises 12 residues. Between the trimmed V and J ends, which lost 5 bases and 6 bases, there was a span of 11 bases. Findings of the study overall: The sole available immune exposure information was CMV serostatus.

The clonotype originates from a man aged 35-49 years in good health and CMV-seronegative. The rearrangement uses TRBV11-2 and TRBJ2-7; a possible D gene is TRBD1 (6 bases). The sequencing input was PBMCs. In nucleotides, the CDR3 is TGTGCCAGCAGCCTTGGGGGCGGCGAGCAGTACTTC. This sequence encodes CASSLGGGEQYF.